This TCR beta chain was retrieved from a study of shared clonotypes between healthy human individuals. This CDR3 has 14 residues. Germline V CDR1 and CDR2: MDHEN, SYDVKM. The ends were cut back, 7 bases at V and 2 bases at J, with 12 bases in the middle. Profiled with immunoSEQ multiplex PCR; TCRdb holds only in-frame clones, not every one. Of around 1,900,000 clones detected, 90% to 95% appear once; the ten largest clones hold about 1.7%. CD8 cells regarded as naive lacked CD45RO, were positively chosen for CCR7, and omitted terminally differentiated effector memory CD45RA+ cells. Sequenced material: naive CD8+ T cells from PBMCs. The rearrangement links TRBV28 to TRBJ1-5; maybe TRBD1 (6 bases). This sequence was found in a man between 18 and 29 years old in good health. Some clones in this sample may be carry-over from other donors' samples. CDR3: CASTFYRGNQPQHF. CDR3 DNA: TGTGCCAGCACTTTTTACAGGGGCAATCAGCCCCAGCATTTT.